This T cell receptor (beta chain) was identified in a study of cytomegalovirus exposure and HLA in healthy donors. The CDR3 is made up of 15 amino acids. CDR1 and CDR2 (germline): MDHEN, SYDVKM. Trimming at V came to 3 bases and at J to 5 bases, leaving 6 bases not matched to a gene. Study results and limitations: In a later analysis, CMV-associated beta chains were mostly HLA-associated, it appeared. Most likely, a cluster of highly shared sequence variants arose as a sequencing artifact.

The study ran its PCR with 60 Vbeta and 13 Jbeta primers. The table came from immunoSEQ multiplex PCR; TCRdb's copy has only in-frame clones and leaves some out. Of about 170,000 clones detected, 60% to 85% appear once; the ten largest clones hold less than 1%. Note on this clone: As yet, its antigen is unknown.

The sequencing input was PBMCs. The gene calls are TRBV28 and TRBJ1-5; 8 bases agree with TRBD1. This receptor was taken from a female donor in good health and CMV-seronegative. In nucleotides, the CDR3 is TGTGCCAGCAGTTTCTTTGCAGGGGGCCATCAGCCCCAGCATTTT. This codes for CASSFFAGGHQPQHF.